A single sample gave rise to the 30 T cell receptor beta chains below, sequenced in a study of CD8+CD57+ T cells in acquired aplastic anemia. All sequencing subjects had displayed CD8+CD57+ cell expansion on flow cytometry. It was genomic DNA that served as the template for profiling TCR beta VDJ and CDR3. TCRdb reprocessed the reads via MiXCR and lists one record per CDR3 protein. The repertoire holds about 290,000 distinct CDR3 sequences, roughly 59% seen once, with 1.3% in the top ten. The sequencing sample was made of sorted CD4+, CD8+, or CD8+CD57+ T cells (not recorded which) from PBMCs. The receptors here all came from a human donor with aplastic anemia.

This chain connects TRBV2 to TRBJ2-3; 13 nucleotides agree with TRBD2. J gave up 7 bases and V 5 bases, and 9 bases lay outside the gene matches. CDR1 and CDR2 from the germline V gene are SNHLY and FYNNEI. CDR3 length equals 16 residues. The chain's CDR3 is CASSPRTSGSSHTQYF. The DNA of the CDR3 is TGTGCCAGCAGTCCTAGGACTAGCGGGAGCTCTCATACGCAGTATTTT. The full variable domain, its missing parts supplied by reference TRBV2 and TRBJ2-3, is EPEVTQTPSHQVTQMGQEVILRCVPISNHLYFYWYRQILGQKVEFLVSFYNNEISEKSEIFDDQFSVERPDGSNFTLKIRSTKLEDSAMYFCASSPRTSGSSHTQYFGPGTRLTVL.

The chain employs TRBV10-1 and TRBJ2-7; no clear D gene. The V gene's germline CDR1 is WNHNN and CDR2 SYGVQD (reference sequence). Trimming cost V 3 bases and J 5 bases, with 14 bases left between them. The CDR3 contains 14 residues. The DNA of the CDR3 is TGCGCCAGCAGTGAAGGTCTAGTAGGCCACGAGCAGTACTTC. Protein sequence: CASSEGLVGHEQYF.

Ten or more counts support this clonotype. J is TRBJ1-2 and V is TRBV7-3; the D gene is possibly TRBD1 (6 bases). In germline, CDR1 is SGHTA, CDR2 FQGTGA. Trimming shortened V by 2 bases and J by 4 bases, and 11 bases separated the two germline ends. The CDR3 consists of 14 residues. The CDR3 spells CASSLGQGSYGYTF. CDR3 in DNA: TGTGCCAGCAGCTTAGGGCAGGGGTCCTATGGCTACACCTTC.

The chain links TRBV12-3 or TRBV12-4 to TRBJ2-7; tentative D call: TRBD2 (5 bases). The CDR3 spans 14 residues. Deletions cut 5 bases from V and 7 bases from J, with 18 bases between. CDR3 nucleotides: TGTGCCAGCAGTCCCCCGCTCGGGGTGGGGGAGCAGTACTTC. It specifies CASSPPLGVGEQYF.

The chain joins TRBV29-1 to TRBJ2-7, with 10 bases that match TRBD1. V trimming: 6 bases; J trimming: 2 bases; junction bases outside the gene matches: 4. The CDR3 spans 13 residues. Germline V gene lookup returns CDR1 SQVTM and CDR2 ANQGSEA. In nucleotides, the CDR3 is TGCAGCGTAGGACAGGGGGTAACCTACGAGCAGTACTTC. Translated: CSVGQGVTYEQYF.

The chain is built from TRBV2 and TRBJ1-2; D gene uncertain. V was pared by 5 bases and J by 2 bases, with 30 bases between. Germline V gene data show CDR1 as SNHLY and CDR2 as FYNNEI. CDR3 size: 20 residues. In DNA form, the CDR3 reads TGTGCCAGCAGTATTGGAGCGGACCCGGTCCTGGGAGAGCTAAACTATGGCTACACCTTC. It yields the protein CASSIGADPVLGELNYGYTF.

This clonotype occurred a few times. This rearrangement joins TRBV7-2 to TRBJ2-1; tentative D call: TRBD2 (5 bases). This CDR3 contains 11 residues. Germline V gene lookup returns CDR1 SGHTA and CDR2 FQGNSA. V shed 7 bases and J shed 7 bases, with 8 bases lying between them. CDR3 sequence (DNA): TGTGCCAGCAACGGAGGAAATGAGCAGTTCTTC. Its protein product is CASNGGNEQFF.

The genes are TRBV7-6 and TRBJ1-6; D remains unclear. The V and J ends lost 1 base and 5 bases respectively, with 6 bases between them. The CDR3 contains 14 residues. Germline CDR1 reads SGHVS; CDR2 reads FNYEAQ. CDR3 loop: CASSLGGNNSPLHF. DNA for the CDR3: TGTGCCAGCAGCTTAGGGGGAAATAATTCACCCCTCCACTTT.

The rearrangement joins TRBV25-1 to TRBJ1-2; unclear D gene. The CDR3 loop spans 15 amino acids. Germline assignment: CDR1 MGHDK and CDR2 SYGVNS. V gave up 4 bases and J gave up 3 bases, with 15 bases separating them. The CDR3 reads CASSAIGGRDYGYTF. In DNA, the CDR3 is TGTGCCAGCAGTGCCATAGGTGGTCGCGACTATGGCTACACCTTC.

The V gene is TRBV20-1, the J gene TRBJ2-5; perhaps D is TRBD1 or TRBD2 (5 bases each). V was clipped by 5 bases and J by 4 bases, with 17 bases between them. Germline-derived CDR1 and CDR2 are DFQATT and SNEGSKA (reference sequence). There are 14 residues in the CDR3. CDR3 coding DNA: TGCAGTGCTTTCCCGGGACCTGAGGGAGAGACCCAGTACTTC. It specifies CSAFPGPEGETQYF.

The chain couples TRBV7-3 to TRBJ1-1, with 8 bases aligning to TRBD1. V gave up 5 bases and J gave up 1 base; unmatched junction bases: 3. The CDR3 has 14 amino acids. In germline, CDR1 is SGHTA, CDR2 FQGTGA. CDR3 sequence reads: CASSQGAGNTEAFF. The CDR3 DNA follows: TGTGCCAGCAGCCAGGGGGCAGGGAACACTGAAGCTTTCTTT. Drawing the rest from reference TRBV7-3 and TRBJ1-1, the complete variable domain is GAGVSQTPSNKVTEKGKYVELRCDPISGHTALYWYRQSLGQGPEFLIYFQGTGAADDSGLPNDRFFAVRPEGSVSTLKIQRTERGDSAVYLCASSQGAGNTEAFFGQGTRLTVV.

Remarks on this clonotype: A much larger clone differs from this one at a single base, so this may be a read error. The chain carries TRBV18 and TRBJ2-5, with D maybe TRBD2 (6 bases). This CDR3 is 15 amino acids long. Germline CDR1 and CDR2: KGHSH and LQKENI. CDR3 sequence (DNA): TGTGTCAGCTCACCTGCGGGGTTCCGGGAAGAGACCCAGTACTTC. This encodes CVSSPAGFREETQYF.

A few counts support this clonotype. The chain joins TRBV6-6 to TRBJ1-1; D is possibly TRBD1 (6 bases). V shed 10 bases and J shed 9 bases, with 18 bases lying between them. In germline, CDR1 is MNHNY, CDR2 SVGAGI (reference sequence). CDR3 length: 12 amino acids. The CDR3 coding sequence is TGTGCCACCGGCCCCGACAGGCCTCAAGCTTTCTTT. It translates to CATGPDRPQAFF.

The chain joins TRBV2 to TRBJ2-6; D gene ambiguous. In germline, CDR1 is SNHLY, CDR2 FYNNEI. The V end was cut by 2 bases, the J end by 4 bases, with 3 bases between. The length of the CDR3 is 13 residues. The CDR3 bases are TGTGCCAGCAGTGAACAGGGGGCCAACGTCCTGACTTTC. This sequence encodes CASSEQGANVLTF.

The chain uses TRBV7-9 and TRBJ1-1; 9 bases fit TRBD1. The V and J ends lost 0 bases and 7 bases, in that order; junction bases with no gene match: 3. The length of the CDR3 is 14 residues. The germline CDR1 and CDR2 sequences are SEHNR and FQNEAQ (reference sequence). CDR3 amino acids: CASSLASGQGEAFF. The CDR3 DNA reads as TGTGCCAGCAGCTTAGCCTCGGGACAGGGTGAAGCTTTCTTT.

The chain employs TRBV11-3 and TRBJ2-1, with TRBD2 identical over 14 bases. The V gene's germline CDR1 is SGHNT and CDR2 YENEEA. CDR3 length equals 15 residues. Germline trimming cut 0 bases from V and 12 bases from J; bases unmatched to any gene: 4. The CDR3 DNA sequence: TGTGCCAGCAGCTTAGATAGTGGGACTAGCGGGAGGCAGTTCTTC. Encoded protein: CASSLDSGTSGRQFF.

This clonotype was seen at least ten times. This chain connects TRBV5-1 to TRBJ2-5; D remains ambiguous. Germline CDR1 and CDR2: SGHRS and YFSETQ. This CDR3 has 14 amino acids. Trimming shortened V by 6 bases and J by 3 bases, and 15 bases separated the two germline ends. The CDR3 reads CASTPSPGKETQYF. In DNA form, the CDR3 reads TGCGCCAGCACCCCGTCACCCGGAAAAGAGACCCAGTACTTC.

Concerning this clonotype: The junction departs from germline at one end; a sequencing error may be responsible. The chain joins TRBV5-1 to TRBJ2-7, with 13 nucleotides matching TRBD2. The CDR3 spans 15 residues. Germline assignment: CDR1 SGHRS and CDR2 YFSETQ. The CDR3 DNA follows: TGTGCCAGCAGCTTGAGGACTAGCGGGAGTCTCGAGCAGTACTTC. Its translation: CASSLRTSGSLEQYF.

The chain couples TRBV4-1 to TRBJ1-5, with D possibly being TRBD1 (6 bases). This CDR3 comprises 14 residues. V shed 1 base and J shed 5 bases, with 9 bases lying between them. In germline, CDR1 is MGHRA, CDR2 YSYEKL. For the CDR3, the DNA is TGCGCCAGCAGCCAAGTACAGGGCCATCAGCCCCAGCATTTT. Translated: CASSQVQGHQPQHF.

This clonotype was observed a handful of times. The rearrangement joins TRBV7-8 to TRBJ2-2; 12 bases are a match to TRBD1. Germline values: CDR1 SGHVS, CDR2 FQNEAQ. J was trimmed by 6 bases and V by 4 bases; bases with no gene match: 6. This CDR3 region has 16 residues. CDR3 nucleotide sequence: TGTGCCAGCAGCTCCGGGACAGGGGGCGCGCCCGGGGAGCTGTTTTTT. Amino acids: CASSSGTGGAPGELFF.

This clonotype has at least ten counts. The rearrangement uses TRBV6-5 and TRBJ1-1, with D hard to call. The CDR3 is made up of 16 amino acids. Trimming cost V 0 bases and J 4 bases, with 15 bases left between them. Germline CDR1 MNHEY, CDR2 SVGAGI. CDR3 bases: TGTGCCAGCAGTTACTCCTCGGGCGCCGGTGGCACTGAAGCTTTCTTT. Protein product: CASSYSSGAGGTEAFF.

This clonotype has ten or more counts. The chain has TRBV20-1 and TRBJ1-5, with D possibly TRBD1 on 5 matching bases. V gave up 5 bases and J gave up 5 bases, with 22 bases separating them. Germline assignment: CDR1 DFQATT and CDR2 SNEGSKA (reference sequence). This CDR3 is 16 amino acids long. The chain's CDR3 is CSAFIPGRGYDQPQHF. The CDR3 DNA reads as TGCAGTGCTTTCATCCCAGGGCGGGGGTATGATCAGCCCCAGCATTTT.

The table lists this clonotype with a count of one. The chain uses TRBV20-1 and TRBJ2-1, with D possibly TRBD1 on 6 matching bases. Trimming shortened V by 1 base and J by 13 bases, and 17 bases separated the two germline ends. CDR1 is DFQATT, CDR2 SNEGSKA, per germline (reference sequence). The CDR3 sequence is 13 residues long. DNA of the CDR3: TGCAGTGCTAGAGGGCCTCAGGGGCAGGGTCAGTTCTTC. The encoded protein is CSARGPQGQGQFF.

As regards this clonotype: A clone one base away is much larger, so this may be a read error. V gene TRBV7-9 combines with J gene TRBJ1-1; D not certain. V shed 5 bases and J shed 4 bases, with 8 bases lying between them. The CDR3 has 12 amino acids. Germline V CDR1 and CDR2: SEHNR, FQNEAQ (reference sequence). The CDR3: CASSKRATEAFF. The DNA of the CDR3 is TGTGCCAGCAGCAAAAGGGCCACTGAAGCTTTCTTT.

J is TRBJ1-2 and V is TRBV20-1, with a possible D match to TRBD1 (6 bases). This CDR3 spans 12 amino acids. The V gene's germline CDR1 is DFQATT and CDR2 SNEGSKA (reference sequence). V gave up 4 bases and J gave up 12 bases, with 18 bases separating them. As DNA, the CDR3 is TGCAGTGCTACCCGACAGGTCGGTGGGGACACCTTC. Residues: CSATRQVGGDTF.

The J gene is TRBJ2-7, the V gene TRBV19; 8 bases align to TRBD1. This CDR3 comprises 14 residues. The germline CDR1 and CDR2 sequences are LNHDA and SQIVND (reference sequence). The J segment lost 6 bases and the V segment lost 6 bases, leaving 10 bases of the junction unmatched. The CDR3 region is CASRLRQGMAEQYF. The CDR3 nucleotides read TGTGCCAGTAGGCTGCGACAGGGGATGGCCGAGCAGTACTTC.

This rearrangement joins TRBV10-3 to TRBJ2-1; D uncertain. Looked up from germline, CDR1 is ENHRY and CDR2 is SYGVKD. The CDR3 runs to 16 residues. V shed 0 bases and J shed 2 bases, with 11 bases lying between them. This CDR3 reads CAISESGPEPYNEQFF. In DNA, the CDR3 is TGTGCCATCAGTGAGTCCGGCCCTGAGCCCTACAATGAGCAGTTCTTC.

V gene TRBV7-2 combines with J gene TRBJ2-5, with TRBD1 matching 8 bases. CDR3 length: 13 residues. V shed 6 bases, J shed 5 bases, and the junction held 5 bases outside the gene matches. Germline CDR1 and CDR2: SGHTA and FQGNSA. CDR3 nucleotides: TGTGCCAGCAGGTTGACAGGGGTGGAGACCCAGTACTTC. This codes for CASRLTGVETQYF.

This sequence joins TRBV19 and TRBJ2-5, with D possibly TRBD2 on 6 matching bases. This CDR3 is built from 17 residues. Trimming took off 7 bases at V and 3 bases at J, with 24 bases between the two ends. CDR1 is LNHDA, CDR2 SQIVND, per germline (reference sequence). The CDR3 is CASTISHILAREETQYF. The CDR3 DNA sequence: TGTGCCAGTACCATCTCCCATATACTAGCCCGGGAAGAGACCCAGTACTTC.

This clonotype occurred a few times. The CDR3 region has the DNA TGTGCCAGCAGTTGGGGGGACAGGGCTACCTACGAGCAGTACTTC. The encoded protein is CASSWGDRATYEQYF. The J gene is TRBJ2-7, the V gene TRBV12-3 or TRBV12-4; 9 nucleotides line up with TRBD1. CDR3 length equals 15 residues. V shed 4 bases, J shed 2 bases, and the junction held 6 bases outside the gene matches.